The next 8 T cell receptor beta chains were all read from a single sample in a study of blood T cells in healthy people across ages. Using a J-beta primer mix together with a sample-barcoded 5' primer, a second PCR was run for roughly 7 to 11 cycles. One entry per CDR3 protein, called by TCRdb with MiXCR from the 5' RACE reads. The table shows hundreds of thousands of distinct CDR3 sequences, with more than 55% occurring only once. Sequencing was performed on blood. The source of these receptors is a man in his forties in good health.

This chain uses TRBV20-1 with TRBJ2-1; D may correspond to TRBD1 or TRBD2 (6 bases each). The J call may be wrong; the DNA end is better matched by TRBJ2-7. CDR1 and CDR2 from the germline V gene are DFQATT and SNEGSKA (reference sequence). The CDR3 is made up of 15 amino acids. The CDR3 protein is CSARGGRGSYNEQYF. The CDR3 region has the DNA TGCAGTGCTAGAGGGGGGCGGGGCTCCTACAATGAGCAGTACTTC.

This chain connects TRBV7-2 to TRBJ1-4; D is possibly TRBD1 (6 bases). V lost 1 base and J 0 bases, leaving 12 bases between the germline ends. Germline CDR1 and CDR2: SGHTA and FQGNSA. The CDR3 has 17 amino acids. The CDR3 spells CASSLGLDSSTNEKLFF. CDR3 nucleotide sequence: TGTGCCAGCAGCTTAGGATTGGACAGCTCAACTAATGAAAAACTGTTTTTT.

This chain uses TRBV20-1 with TRBJ1-4, with D possibly TRBD1 on 5 matching bases. From germline, CDR1 is DFQATT and CDR2 SNEGSKA (reference sequence). The length of the CDR3 is 18 residues. V was trimmed by 3 bases and J by 3 bases, leaving 23 bases between them. The CDR3: CSARAPLAGRRSNEKLFF. The DNA for the CDR3 is TGCAGTGCTAGGGCCCCACTGGCAGGGCGAAGGTCTAATGAAAAACTGTTTTTT.

This clonotype came up many times. This chain uses TRBV28 with TRBJ2-7; 7 bases align to TRBD1. Germline assignment: CDR1 MDHEN and CDR2 SYDVKM. Losses at the gene ends were 7 bases for V and 4 bases for J; bases not matched to a gene: 10. This CDR3 has 14 amino acids. The CDR3 sequence: CASNSPGTAYEQYF. CDR3 coding DNA: TGTGCCAGCAATTCTCCCGGGACAGCATACGAGCAGTACTTC.

This clonotype showed up just a few times. The chain carries TRBV20-1 and TRBJ2-3; 9 nucleotides align to TRBD2. Germline V gene data show CDR1 as DFQATT and CDR2 as SNEGSKA (reference sequence). The CDR3 covers 14 residues. With V trimmed by 7 bases and J by 0 bases, 5 bases remained unmatched. DNA of the CDR3: TGCAGTGAATTAAGCGGGGGGAGCACAGATACGCAGTATTTT. It translates to CSELSGGSTDTQYF.

This clonotype was observed a handful of times. The chain employs TRBV7-4 and TRBJ1-5, with D unresolved. V lost 2 bases, J lost 4 bases, and 12 bases lay in between. This CDR3 has 15 residues. Germline-derived CDR1 and CDR2 are SGHVT and SQSDAQ. CDR3 DNA: TGTGCCAGCAGCTTAATAGGCGGTTCAAATCAGCCCCAGCATTTT. Protein product: CASSLIGGSNQPQHF. The full variable domain, in which reference TRBV7-4 and TRBJ1-5 provide the parts outside the CDR3, is GAGVSQSPRYKVAKRGRDVALRCDSISGHVTLYWYRQTLGQGSEVLTYSQSDAQRDKSGRPSGRFSAERPERSVSTLKIQRTEQGDSAVYLCASSLIGGSNQPQHFGDGTRLSIL.

J is TRBJ2-5 and V is TRBV12-3 or TRBV12-4; 10 bases agree with TRBD1. This CDR3 has 16 residues. Losses at the gene ends were 4 bases for V and 7 bases for J; bases not matched to a gene: 12. In DNA form, the CDR3 reads TGTGCCAGCAGTTCCCCCCCGGGACAGGGGTCCGGGACCCAGTACTTC. Amino acid sequence: CASSSPPGQGSGTQYF.

This clonotype showed up just a few times. The rearrangement uses TRBV29-1 and TRBJ2-7, with D tentatively TRBD2 (7 bases). The V end was cut by 3 bases, the J end by 3 bases, with 15 bases between. There are 14 residues in the CDR3. The V gene's germline CDR1 is SQVTM and CDR2 ANQGSEA. The CDR3 DNA sequence: TGCAGCGTTGACGGGGGGCCCACCATCTACGAGCAGTACTTC. Encoded protein: CSVDGGPTIYEQYF.